This section outlines one T cell receptor (beta chain) sequence together with its context. This table comes from immunoSEQ multiplex PCR, and its TCRdb copy is limited to in-frame clones, with some not included. The data show approximately 80,000 clones, approximately 85% seen once. This entry comes from a study of OX40 agonist ivuxolimab in advanced cancers. This CDR3 spans 13 amino acids. Trimming stripped 3 bases from V and 5 bases from J, with 11 bases between. The germline CDR1 and CDR2 sequences are SEHNR and FQNEAQ (reference sequence). This clonotype originated in an adult with an advanced solid tumor such as melanoma, head and neck, liver or kidney cancer. This specimen consisted of CD4+ or CD8+ T cells sorted from blood, obtained in a trial of the OX40 agonist ivuxolimab. The chain employs TRBV7-9 and TRBJ2-7; D might be TRBD1 or TRBD2, each matching 5 bases. The CDR3 sequence: CASSFLGVDEQYF. The CDR3 coding sequence is TGTGCCAGCAGCTTCTTGGGGGTGGACGAGCAGTACTTC.